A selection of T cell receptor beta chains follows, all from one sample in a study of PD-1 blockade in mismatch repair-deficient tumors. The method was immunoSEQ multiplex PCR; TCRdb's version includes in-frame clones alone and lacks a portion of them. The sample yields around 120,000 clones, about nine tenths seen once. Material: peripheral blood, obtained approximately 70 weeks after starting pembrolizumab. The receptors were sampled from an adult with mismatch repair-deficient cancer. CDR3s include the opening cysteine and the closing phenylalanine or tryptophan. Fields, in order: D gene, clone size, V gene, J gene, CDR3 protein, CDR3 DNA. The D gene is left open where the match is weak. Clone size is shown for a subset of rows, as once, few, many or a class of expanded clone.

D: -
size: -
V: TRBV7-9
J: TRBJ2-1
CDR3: CASSFPDNGLSSSYNEQFF
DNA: TGTGCCAGCAGCTTCCCCGACAATGGACTTTCAAGCTCCTACAATGAGCAGTTCTTC

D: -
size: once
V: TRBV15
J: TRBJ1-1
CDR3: CATSEGPGLGPEAFF
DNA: TGTGCCACCAGCGAGGGCCCCGGGTTGGGCCCTGAAGCTTTCTTT

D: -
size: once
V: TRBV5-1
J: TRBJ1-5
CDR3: CASSLRGGGNQPQHF
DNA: TGCGCCAGCAGCTTGCGAGGGGGTGGCAATCAGCCCCAGCATTTT

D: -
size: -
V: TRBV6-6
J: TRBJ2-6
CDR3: CASRSNQGAGANVLTF
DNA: TGTGCCAGCAGATCAAACCAGGGAGCTGGGGCCAACGTCCTGACTTTC

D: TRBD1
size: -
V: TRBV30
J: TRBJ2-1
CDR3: CAGGQGVIGEQFF
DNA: TGTGCCGGGGGACAGGGGGTTATCGGTGAGCAGTTCTTC

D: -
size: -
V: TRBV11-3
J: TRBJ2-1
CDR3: CASSLGGPYNEQFF
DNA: TGTGCCAGCAGCTTAGGTGGGCCCTACAATGAGCAGTTCTTC

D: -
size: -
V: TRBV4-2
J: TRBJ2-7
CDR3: CASSQPDTIYEQYF
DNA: TGTGCCAGCAGCCAACCTGACACCATCTACGAGCAGTACTTC

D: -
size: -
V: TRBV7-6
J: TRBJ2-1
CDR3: CASSLTGALNEQFF
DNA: TGTGCCAGCAGCTTAACGGGAGCTTTAAATGAGCAGTTCTTC

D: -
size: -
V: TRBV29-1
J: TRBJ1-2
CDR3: CSVDRGITEANYGYTF
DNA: TGCAGCGTTGACAGAGGTATCACGGAAGCTAACTATGGCTACACCTTC

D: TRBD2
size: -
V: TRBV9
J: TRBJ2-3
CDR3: CASSPGLAGGTDTQYF
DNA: TGTGCCAGCAGCCCTGGACTAGCGGGAGGCACAGATACGCAGTATTTT

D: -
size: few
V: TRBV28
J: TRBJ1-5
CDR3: CASSFGLRESNQPQHF
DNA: TGTGCCAGCAGCTTTGGGCTTAGGGAAAGCAATCAGCCCCAGCATTTT

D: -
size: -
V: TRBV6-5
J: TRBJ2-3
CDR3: CASSGPGVLTDTQYF
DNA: TGTGCCAGCAGTGGGCCGGGAGTACTAACAGATACGCAGTATTTT

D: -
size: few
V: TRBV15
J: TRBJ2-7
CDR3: CATSRSGAYEQYF
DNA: TGTGCCACCAGCAGATCGGGGGCCTACGAGCAGTACTTC

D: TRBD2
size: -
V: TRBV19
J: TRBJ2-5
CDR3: CASSTLAGVRETQYF
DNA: TGTGCCAGTAGTACCCTAGCGGGAGTACGAGAGACCCAGTACTTC

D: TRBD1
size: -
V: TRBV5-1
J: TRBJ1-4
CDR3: CASRRDRGTNEKLFF
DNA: TGCGCCAGCAGACGTGACAGGGGAACTAATGAAAAACTGTTTTTT

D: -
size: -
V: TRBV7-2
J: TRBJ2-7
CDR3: CASSDPLGAGRPSSYEQYF
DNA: TGTGCCAGCAGCGATCCCCTGGGAGCGGGCCGGCCTAGCTCCTACGAGCAGTACTTC

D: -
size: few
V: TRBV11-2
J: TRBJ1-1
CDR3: CASSLVGYTEAFF
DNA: TGTGCCAGCAGCTTAGTAGGGTACACTGAAGCTTTCTTT

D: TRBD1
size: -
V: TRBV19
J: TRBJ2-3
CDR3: CASSIGRDRPDTQYF
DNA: TGTGCCAGTAGTATAGGACGGGACAGGCCAGATACGCAGTATTTT

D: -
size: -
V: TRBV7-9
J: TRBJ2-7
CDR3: CASSLAYYGSGSYEQYF
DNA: TGTGCCAGCAGCTTAGCGTATTACGGGAGTGGGTCCTACGAGCAGTACTTC

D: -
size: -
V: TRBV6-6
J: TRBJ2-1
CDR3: CASSYLGDNEQFF
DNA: TGTGCCAGCAGTTACCTAGGCGACAATGAGCAGTTCTTC

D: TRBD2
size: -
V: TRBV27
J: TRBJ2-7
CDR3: CASSHQSSGRAYEQYF
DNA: TGTGCCAGCAGTCACCAATCTAGCGGGAGGGCCTACGAGCAGTACTTC

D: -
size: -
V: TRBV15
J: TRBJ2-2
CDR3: CATSRRRDSNTGELFF
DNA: TGTGCCACCAGCAGACGCCGGGACTCCAACACCGGGGAGCTGTTTTTT

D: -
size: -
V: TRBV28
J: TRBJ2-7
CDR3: CASSTRDSLTYEQYF
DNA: TGTGCCAGCAGTACCCGGGACTCTTTGACCTACGAGCAGTACTTC

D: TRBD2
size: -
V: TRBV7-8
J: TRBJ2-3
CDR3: CASSLGTSGRAGADTQYF
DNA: TGTGCCAGCAGCTTAGGGACTAGCGGGAGGGCCGGGGCAGATACGCAGTATTTT

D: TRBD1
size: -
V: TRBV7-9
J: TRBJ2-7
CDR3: CASSPQTGTRSYEQYF
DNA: TGTGCCAGCAGCCCTCAGACAGGGACCCGCTCCTACGAGCAGTACTTC

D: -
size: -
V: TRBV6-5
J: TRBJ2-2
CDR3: CASSYSPQGNTGELFF
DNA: TGTGCCAGCAGTTACTCCCCACAGGGAAACACCGGGGAGCTGTTTTTT

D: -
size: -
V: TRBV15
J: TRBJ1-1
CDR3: CATSRDRGMNTEAFF
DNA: TGTGCCACCAGCAGAGATCGGGGTATGAACACTGAAGCTTTCTTT

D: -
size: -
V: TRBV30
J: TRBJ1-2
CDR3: CAWSGSSAYGYTF
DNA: TGTGCCTGGAGTGGCTCCAGCGCGTATGGCTACACCTTC

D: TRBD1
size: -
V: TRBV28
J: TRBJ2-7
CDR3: CASSRSPGTGSYEQYF
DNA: TGTGCCAGCAGTCGGAGTCCCGGGACAGGGTCCTACGAGCAGTACTTC